These 12 T cell receptor beta chains were all obtained from the same sample, sequenced in a study of blood T cells in healthy people across ages. Alongside a J-beta primer mix, a sample-barcoded 5' primer served in a second PCR lasting about 7 to 12 cycles. TCRdb re-called the 5' RACE reads through MiXCR, storing one row per CDR3 protein. The profile covers approximately 1.5 million distinct CDR3 sequences, with less than 45% appearing a single time and around 4% taken by the ten largest. Sequenced sample: blood. The receptor source for this set is a woman under 30 in good health.

The chain uses TRBV7-9 and TRBJ2-2; D gene ambiguous. Trimming shortened V by 6 bases and J by 0 bases, and 8 bases separated the two germline ends. The germline CDR1 and CDR2 sequences are SEHNR and FQNEAQ (reference sequence). This CDR3 has 14 amino acids. CDR3 protein: CASRFTTNTGELFF. CDR3 DNA: TGTGCCAGCAGATTTACAACGAACACCGGGGAGCTGTTTTTT.

The gene calls are TRBV7-2 and TRBJ1-5; D is uncertain. Germline assignment: CDR1 SGHTA and CDR2 FQGNSA. This CDR3 comprises 12 residues. V lost 2 bases, J lost 7 bases, and 6 bases lay in between. In DNA form, the CDR3 reads TGTACCAGCAGCTTACCGGGACAGCCCCAGCATTTT. Encoded protein: CTSSLPGQPQHF.

Only one count was recorded for this clonotype. The junction does not match germline at one end; this may be a read error. CDR3 amino acids: CASSLQGANAKLFF. The CDR3 DNA is TGTGCCAGCAGCCTACAGGGAGCTAATGCAAAACTGTTTTTT. The chain links TRBV7-2 to TRBJ1-4; maybe TRBD1 (6 bases). The CDR3 is 14 amino acids. Germline CDR1 SGHTA, CDR2 FQGNSA.

This rearrangement joins TRBV2 to TRBJ2-3; possible D gene TRBD2, 5 bases. Germline V gene sequence: CDR1 SNHLY, CDR2 FYNNEI. Deletions cut 7 bases from V and 1 base from J, with 12 bases between. The CDR3 loop spans 14 amino acids. In nucleotides, the CDR3 is TGTGCCAGCAAAGTGGGTAGCGGCACAGATACGCAGTATTTT. This encodes CASKVGSGTDTQYF.

This chain joins TRBV4-1 and TRBJ2-2; no reliable D call. V lost 1 base, J lost 2 bases, and 8 bases lay in between. This CDR3 region has 15 residues. Germline V gene data show CDR1 as MGHRA and CDR2 as YSYEKL. The CDR3 spells CASSQVRPNTGELFF. The CDR3 DNA reads as TGCGCCAGCAGCCAAGTTCGGCCCAACACCGGGGAGCTGTTTTTT.

This clonotype was observed a handful of times. The chain has TRBV12-3 or TRBV12-4 and TRBJ1-5, with D possibly being TRBD1 (6 bases). The CDR3 runs to 15 residues. Deletions cut 3 bases from V and 1 base from J, with 10 bases between. In nucleotides, the CDR3 is TGTGCCAGCAGTTTTAGCGGACAGAGCAATCAGCCCCAGCATTTT. Protein: CASSFSGQSNQPQHF.

The genes are TRBV28 and TRBJ2-1, with D perhaps TRBD2 (5 bases). Trimming cost V 7 bases and J 7 bases, with 17 bases left between them. Germline V gene data show CDR1 as MDHEN and CDR2 as SYDVKM. This CDR3 comprises 14 residues. CDR3 in amino acids: CASNSGIQLNEQFF. CDR3 bases: TGTGCCAGCAATTCCGGGATCCAATTGAATGAGCAGTTCTTC.

This chain joins TRBV7-2 and TRBJ1-5; D is possibly TRBD1 (5 bases). Germline V gene data show CDR1 as SGHTA and CDR2 as FQGNSA. V lost 7 bases to trimming and J lost 0 bases, with 13 bases between them. The CDR3 is 15 amino acids. CDR3 sequence: CASNQAGPSNQPQHF. The DNA of the CDR3 is TGTGCCAGCAATCAAGCGGGGCCTAGCAATCAGCCCCAGCATTTT.

J is TRBJ1-2 and V is TRBV6-2 or TRBV6-3; D possibly corresponds to TRBD1 (5 bases). V dropped 7 bases and J dropped 3 bases, with 6 bases sitting between them. The CDR3 consists of 11 residues. Germline values: CDR1 MNHEY, CDR2 SVGEGT. CDR3 in DNA: TGTGCCAGCATGGGACACTATGGCTACACCTTC. Residues: CASMGHYGYTF.

This clonotype was seen more than once but under ten times. The chain recombines TRBV27 with TRBJ2-7; no firm D call. V gave up 5 bases and J gave up 3 bases, with 11 bases separating them. From germline, CDR1 is MNHEY and CDR2 SMNVEV (reference sequence). The CDR3 consists of 13 residues. The CDR3 spells CASSPTAVYEQYF. The CDR3 nucleotides read TGTGCCAGCAGTCCTACGGCTGTCTACGAGCAGTACTTC.

This clonotype has a handful of counts. The chain links TRBV20-1 to TRBJ1-1; D not certain. V was shortened by 6 bases and J by 9 bases, with 17 bases between the two germline ends. The CDR3 is 12 amino acids. Germline-derived CDR1 and CDR2 are DFQATT and SNEGSKA (reference sequence). For the CDR3, the DNA is TGCAGTGCACCGGAGGGTCGGGAGAAAGCTTTCTTT. This sequence encodes CSAPEGREKAFF.

CDR3 sequence (DNA): TGCGCCAGCAGCTTGAATAGCGTTTCCTACAATGAGCAGTTCTTC. This sequence encodes CASSLNSVSYNEQFF. The chain combines TRBV5-1 with TRBJ2-1; D perhaps matches TRBD2 (5 bases). Germline-derived CDR1 and CDR2 are SGHRS and YFSETQ. CDR3 length: 15 residues. V lost 1 base to trimming and J lost 1 base, with 9 bases between them. Using reference TRBV5-1 and TRBJ2-1 for the parts outside the CDR3, the full variable domain is KAGVTQTPRYLIKTRGQQVTLSCSPISGHRSVSWYQQTPGQGLQFLFEYFSETQRNKGNFPGRFSGRQFSNSRSEMNVSTLELGDSALYLCASSLNSVSYNEQFFGPGTRLTVL.